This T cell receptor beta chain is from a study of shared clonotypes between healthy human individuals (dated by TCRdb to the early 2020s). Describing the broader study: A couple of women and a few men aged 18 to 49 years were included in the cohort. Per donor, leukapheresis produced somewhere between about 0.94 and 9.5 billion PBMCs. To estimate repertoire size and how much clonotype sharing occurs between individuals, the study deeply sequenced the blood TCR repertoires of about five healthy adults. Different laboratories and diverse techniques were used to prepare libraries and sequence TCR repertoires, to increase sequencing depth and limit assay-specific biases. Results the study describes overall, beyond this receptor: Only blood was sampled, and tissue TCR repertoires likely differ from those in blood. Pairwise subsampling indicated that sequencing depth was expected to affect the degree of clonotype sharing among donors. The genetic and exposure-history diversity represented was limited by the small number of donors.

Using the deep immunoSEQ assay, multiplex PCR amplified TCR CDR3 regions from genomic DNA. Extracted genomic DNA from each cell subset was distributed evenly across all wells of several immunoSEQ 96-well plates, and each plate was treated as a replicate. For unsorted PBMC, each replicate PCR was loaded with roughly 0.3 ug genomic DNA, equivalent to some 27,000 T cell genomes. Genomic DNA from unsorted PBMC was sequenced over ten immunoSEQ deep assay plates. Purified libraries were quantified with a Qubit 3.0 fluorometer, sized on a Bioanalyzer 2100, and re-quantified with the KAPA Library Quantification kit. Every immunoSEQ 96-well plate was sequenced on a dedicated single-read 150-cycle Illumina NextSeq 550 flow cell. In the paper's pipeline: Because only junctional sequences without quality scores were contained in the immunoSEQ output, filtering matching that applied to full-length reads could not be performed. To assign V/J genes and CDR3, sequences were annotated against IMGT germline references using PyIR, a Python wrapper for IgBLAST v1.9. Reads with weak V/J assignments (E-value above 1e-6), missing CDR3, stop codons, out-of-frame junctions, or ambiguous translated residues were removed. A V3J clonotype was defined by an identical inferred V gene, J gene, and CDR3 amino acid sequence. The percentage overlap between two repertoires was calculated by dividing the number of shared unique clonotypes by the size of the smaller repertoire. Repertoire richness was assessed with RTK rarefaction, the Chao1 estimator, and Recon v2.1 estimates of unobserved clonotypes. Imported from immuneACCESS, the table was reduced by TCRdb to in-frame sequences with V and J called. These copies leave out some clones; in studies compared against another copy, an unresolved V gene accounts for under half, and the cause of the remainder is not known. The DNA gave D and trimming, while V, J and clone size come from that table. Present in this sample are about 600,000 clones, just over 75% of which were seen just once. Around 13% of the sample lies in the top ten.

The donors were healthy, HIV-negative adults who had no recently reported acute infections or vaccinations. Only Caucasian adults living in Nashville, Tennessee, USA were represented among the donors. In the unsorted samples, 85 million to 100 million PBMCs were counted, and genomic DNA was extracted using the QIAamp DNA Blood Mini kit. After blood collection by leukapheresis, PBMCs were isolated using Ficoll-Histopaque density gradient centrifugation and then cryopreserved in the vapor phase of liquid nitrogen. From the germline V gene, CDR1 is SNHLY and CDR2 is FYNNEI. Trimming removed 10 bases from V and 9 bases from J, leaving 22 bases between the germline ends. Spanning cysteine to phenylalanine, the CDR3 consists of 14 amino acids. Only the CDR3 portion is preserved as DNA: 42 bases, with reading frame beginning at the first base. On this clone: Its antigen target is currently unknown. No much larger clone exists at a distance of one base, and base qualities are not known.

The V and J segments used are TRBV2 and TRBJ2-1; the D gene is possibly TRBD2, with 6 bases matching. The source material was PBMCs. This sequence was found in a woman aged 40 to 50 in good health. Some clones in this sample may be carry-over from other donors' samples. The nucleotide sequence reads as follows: TGTGCCACAGCGGGTTTGGACGGGAGCGGTGAGCAGTTCTTC. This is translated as CATAGLDGSGEQFF.